A selection of T cell receptor beta chains follows, all from one sample in a study of T cells in Graves' hyperthyroidism and ophthalmopathy. A single record per CDR3 protein comes from TCRdb applying MiXCR to the multiplex PCR reads. Here the sample spans hundreds of thousands of distinct CDR3 sequences, roughly 14% being singletons. The source material was blood. The receptor source for this set is a woman between 40 and 50 years old with Graves' ophthalmopathy. The CDR3 runs from the conserved cysteine through the conserved F or W. Fields, in order: J gene, clone size, V gene, D gene, CDR3 DNA, CDR3 protein. A D gene is named only where the DNA matches it firmly. Expanded clones get a size class; other rows say once, few or many, or leave the size out.

j_call: TRBJ2-7; clone_size: -; v_call: TRBV30; d_call: TRBD2; cdr3_nt: TGTGCCTGGGGGTCGGCGGGGGGTGAGCAGTACTTC; cdr3_aa: CAWGSAGGEQYF
j_call: TRBJ2-7; clone_size: many; v_call: TRBV6-5; d_call: TRBD1; cdr3_nt: TGTGCCAGCAGTTACGCAGGGACAGCCACCTACGAGCAGTACTTC; cdr3_aa: CASSYAGTATYEQYF
j_call: TRBJ2-7; clone_size: many; v_call: TRBV25-1; d_call: TRBD1; cdr3_nt: TGTGCCAGCAGTTTCCAGAGGGGACAGGGGTCCTACGAGCAGTACTTC; cdr3_aa: CASSFQRGQGSYEQYF
j_call: TRBJ2-4; clone_size: few; v_call: TRBV20-1; d_call: TRBD2; cdr3_nt: TGCAGTGCTACCCGACTAGCGGGAGAATCAGCCAAAAACATTCAGTACTTC; cdr3_aa: CSATRLAGESAKNIQYF
j_call: TRBJ1-5; clone_size: -; v_call: TRBV7-2; d_call: TRBD1; cdr3_nt: TGTGCCAGCAGCTTAGGAACAGCTTCGGGACAGGGGGATGTATTAAGTCAGCCCCAGCATTTT; cdr3_aa: CASSLGTASGQGDVLSQPQHF
j_call: TRBJ1-2; clone_size: many; v_call: TRBV7-2; d_call: -; cdr3_nt: TGTGCCAGCAGCTTAGCCACAGCATGGAAAGGGGTCTATGGCTACACCTTC; cdr3_aa: CASSLATAWKGVYGYTF
j_call: TRBJ2-5; clone_size: many; v_call: TRBV7-2; d_call: TRBD2; cdr3_nt: TGTGCCAGCAGCAAGGGACTAGCTGGAGAGACCCAGTACTTC; cdr3_aa: CASSKGLAGETQYF
j_call: TRBJ1-2; clone_size: many; v_call: TRBV6-1; d_call: -; cdr3_nt: TGTGCCGTGCCGACCGGGGGCGTAAACTATGGCTACACCTTC; cdr3_aa: CAVPTGGVNYGYTF
j_call: TRBJ2-2; clone_size: many; v_call: TRBV6-2/TRBV6-3; d_call: -; cdr3_nt: TGTGCCAGCAGTTACGGGTTGTGGAGGACGGCAAACACCGGGGAGCTGTTTTTT; cdr3_aa: CASSYGLWRTANTGELFF
j_call: TRBJ1-2; clone_size: many; v_call: TRBV19; d_call: -; cdr3_nt: TGTGCCAGTAGTTCCCTCCCCCTCCACGACCGGCCCCGGATTCGGGGCTACACCTTC; cdr3_aa: CASSSLPLHDRPRIRGYTF
j_call: TRBJ1-2; clone_size: -; v_call: TRBV6-2/TRBV6-3; d_call: TRBD1; cdr3_nt: TGTGCCACGGACAGCTACACCGGGACAGGGGACTATGGCTACACCTTC; cdr3_aa: CATDSYTGTGDYGYTF
j_call: TRBJ2-7; clone_size: many; v_call: TRBV19; d_call: TRBD2; cdr3_nt: TGTGCCAGTAGGAGCGGACTAGCGCGCGAGCAGTACTTC; cdr3_aa: CASRSGLAREQYF
j_call: TRBJ2-7; clone_size: many; v_call: TRBV28; d_call: -; cdr3_nt: TGTGCCAGCAGCCGAGGGGGCCGAGGGGGAGGCGAGCAGTACTTC; cdr3_aa: CASSRGGRGGGEQYF
j_call: TRBJ1-2; clone_size: many; v_call: TRBV30; d_call: TRBD1; cdr3_nt: TGTGCCTGGAGGGACAGGCCGCGGCTTTCCTATGGCTACACCTTC; cdr3_aa: CAWRDRPRLSYGYTF